In this sample, the clone carrying this TCR beta chain turned up a few times. This CDR3 comprises 14 residues. Per germline, CDR1 LNHDA and CDR2 SQIVND (reference sequence). Deletions cut 10 bases from V and 3 bases from J, with 19 bases between. The data belong to a study of blood T cell repertoires in COVID-19. Across the study: Samples came from the United States, Italy and Spain, spanning acute and convalescent COVID-19. Nucleic acid was either cDNA or gDNA, and it came from T cells, B-cell-depleted T cells, or PBMCs.

In the study's own analysis: Amplifying reference gene primers gave estimates of nucleated cell counts. Sequencing was performed with immunoSEQ multiplex PCR; in TCRdb, only in-frame clones are kept and a portion is missing. V, J and clone size were drawn from that table, and D and trimming were deduced from the DNA. The table includes approximately 140,000 clones, 75% to 90% detected once. The rearrangement uses TRBV19 and TRBJ2-7, with TRBD1 as a possible D gene (8 bases). The TCR was taken from a woman in her fifties or sixties with COVID-19, enrolled during active disease. Input material: peripheral blood. CDR3 amino acids: CATSGTGRFYEQYF. Written as DNA, the CDR3 is TGTGCCACGAGCGGGACAGGCAGATTCTACGAGCAGTACTTC.